This TCR beta chain was sequenced during a study of CD8 T cells in ankylosing spondylitis. Findings and caveats of the study: Certain motif variants had earlier been reported in reactive arthritis synovial fluid and blood. Clones linked to disease, bearing a CD8+ phenotype, were relatively rare in peripheral blood. Within matched ankylosing spondylitis synovial fluid, disease-linked clones were reportedly significantly enriched.

One entry per CDR3 protein results from TCRdb running MiXCR on the 5' RACE reads. The data show approximately 290,000 distinct CDR3 sequences, with less than 25% seen just once and about 3.7% held by the top ten. The CDR3 runs 12 residues. Trimming removed 7 bases from V and 6 bases from J, with 11 bases in between. Note on this clonotype: The antigen remains undetermined.

This sequence joins TRBV12-3 or TRBV12-4 and TRBJ2-3; D gene uncertain. Sequenced input: blood, either unsorted or a sorted T cell fraction (not recorded which). This TCR came from a female donor with ankylosing spondylitis or in good health (not recorded which). The DNA for the CDR3 is TGTGCCAGCACCCCAGCCCCCGATACGCAGTATTTT. Translated: CASTPAPDTQYF.